This T cell receptor beta chain appears in the sequencing data of a study of cytomegalovirus exposure and HLA in healthy donors. Study results and caveats: Rare TCR sequences dominated, though some public TCRs recurred in many donors. In a later analysis, across HLA loci, associated TCR counts were highest for DRB1, lowest for HLA-C. Researchers catalogued around 150 TCR beta chains as cytomegalovirus-associated.

Primers included in the PCR were 60 Vbeta and 13 Jbeta primers. TCRdb's table, derived via immunoSEQ multiplex PCR, lists solely in-frame clones and lacks some. Seen here are roughly 100,000 clones, roughly three quarters observed once, and the top ten hold 9.6%. The CDR3 extends over 14 amino acids. V was shortened by 7 bases and J by 0 bases, with 9 bases between the two germline ends. Germline V lookup: CDR1 MDHEN, CDR2 SYDVKM. A note on this clone: What it recognizes is unknown.

This receptor was obtained from a male donor in good health and CMV-seropositive. The chain is built from TRBV28 and TRBJ2-2; D gene ambiguous. Material: PBMCs. The CDR3 region has the DNA TGTGCCAGCAACGAGGTAGCGAACACCGGGGAGCTGTTTTTT. Protein sequence: CASNEVANTGELFF.